This T cell receptor beta chain was identified during a study of CXCR3-negative and CXCR3-positive naive CD8 T cells. This CDR3 has 14 residues. CDR1 and CDR2 from the germline V gene are DFQATT and SNEGSKA (reference sequence). It was by 5' RACE with UMI labels that the TRB cDNA libraries were prepared. TCRdb reprocessed the 5' RACE reads and keeps a single row for each CDR3 protein, giving no DNA. The sample is made up of over 70,000 distinct CDR3 sequences, and the top ten hold around 0.99% of it. V is TRBV20-1 and J is TRBJ2-1; no DNA is available, so the TRBD1 call from TCRdb remains unchecked. Sequenced material: naive CXCR3- CD8+ T cells from blood. Subset here: CD45RO-CCR7+CD27+CD95- naive CD8+ T cells lacking CXCR3 (TNR3-). This clonotype was sampled from a human donor in good health. Some clones in this sample may be carry-over from other donors' samples. The CDR3 loop reads CSARDLVGANEQFF.